Following are 22 T cell receptor beta chains from one sample sequenced in a study of CD8 T cells in Susac syndrome. Reverse transcription of roughly 0.45 to 1 ug RNA was performed with random hexamers. TCRdb independently ran MiXCR on the immunoSEQ multiplex PCR reads; one entry per CDR3 protein. The sample contains 330,000 or so distinct CDR3 sequences, about 82% of which appear only once. Sequencing was performed on CD8+ T cells from PBMCs. These receptors were obtained from a human donor with multiple sclerosis.

This sequence joins TRBV7-9 and TRBJ2-7; maybe TRBD2 (6 bases). Germline V gene lookup returns CDR1 SEHNR and CDR2 FQNEAQ (reference sequence). Trimming stripped 5 bases from V and 3 bases from J, with 14 bases between. The CDR3 covers 14 residues. The CDR3 loop is CASSPGDGGYEQYF. CDR3 DNA sequence: TGTGCCAGCAGCCCCGGCGACGGGGGCTACGAGCAGTACTTC.

The chain employs TRBV5-8 and TRBJ2-1; possible D gene TRBD2, 5 bases. The CDR3 consists of 14 residues. V lost 2 bases, J lost 9 bases, and 15 bases lay in between. Germline CDR1 SGHTS, CDR2 YDEGEE. The CDR3 sequence is CASSLVGQSGEQFF. The CDR3 DNA reads as TGTGCCAGCAGCTTAGTGGGCCAGAGCGGTGAGCAGTTCTTC.

The chain recombines TRBV27 with TRBJ2-7; TRBD1 matches at 7 bases. This CDR3 region has 17 residues. V lost 2 bases to trimming and J lost 3 bases; unmatched junction nucleotides: 13. Germline CDR1 reads MNHEY; CDR2 reads SMNVEV (reference sequence). The CDR3 region has the DNA TGTGCCAGCAGTTTAGGGCAGGGGGATTTGGGGGTCTACGAGCAGTACTTC. Its translation is CASSLGQGDLGVYEQYF.

The genes are TRBV12-3 or TRBV12-4 and TRBJ2-2, with 7 bases identical to TRBD2. Losses at the gene ends were 6 bases for V and 4 bases for J; bases not matched to a gene: 14. The CDR3 sequence is 17 residues long. CDR3 DNA: TGTGCCAGCAGCTTGGAACTGGCGGGAGAACTCACCGGGGAGCTGTTTTTT. Protein product: CASSLELAGELTGELFF.

This clonotype was recorded only once. The chain carries TRBV12-3 or TRBV12-4 and TRBJ2-1; no clear D gene. The length of the CDR3 is 15 residues. Trimming stripped 2 bases from V and 4 bases from J, with 12 bases between. In DNA form, the CDR3 reads TGTGCCAGCAGTTTAACCCACCTTGGGTACAATGAGCAGTTCTTC. Residues: CASSLTHLGYNEQFF.

This clonotype was seen a few times. The chain links TRBV28 to TRBJ2-7; perhaps TRBD1 as D (7 bases). Germline V gene sequence: CDR1 MDHEN, CDR2 SYDVKM. This CDR3 region has 16 residues. Trimming took off 2 bases at V and 7 bases at J, with 21 bases between the two ends. CDR3 in amino acids: CASSLGYVGRGDEQYF. DNA of the CDR3: TGTGCCAGCAGTTTAGGTTATGTCGGCAGGGGGGATGAGCAGTACTTC.

This chain links TRBV28 with TRBJ1-2, with D maybe TRBD1 (5 bases). Trimming shortened V by 3 bases and J by 2 bases, and 19 bases separated the two germline ends. Germline values: CDR1 MDHEN, CDR2 SYDVKM. The CDR3 runs 17 residues. CDR3 coding DNA: TGTGCCAGCAGTTTCGGATTGATCGACAGAGCCAACTATGGCTACACCTTC. The encoded protein is CASSFGLIDRANYGYTF.

The chain recombines TRBV12-3 or TRBV12-4 with TRBJ1-1; no reliable D call. This CDR3 comprises 15 residues. V gave up 1 base and J gave up 5 bases, with 14 bases separating them. The CDR3 sequence: CASSLVPGMGTEAFF. CDR3 DNA: TGTGCCAGCAGTTTAGTTCCGGGGATGGGGACTGAAGCTTTCTTT.

This rearrangement joins TRBV30 to TRBJ1-2, with 8 bases identical to TRBD1. Germline CDR1 and CDR2: GTSNPN and SVGIG (reference sequence). This CDR3 contains 12 residues. V lost 4 bases to trimming and J lost 5 bases; unmatched junction nucleotides: 3. CDR3 in amino acids: CAWTTGGYGYTF. The CDR3 nucleotides are TGTGCCTGGACCACAGGGGGATATGGCTACACCTTC.

The chain is built from TRBV30 and TRBJ2-5; 12 bases agree with TRBD1. This CDR3 has 15 amino acids. V lost 1 base and J lost 5; bases outside the gene matches: 5. Germline V gives CDR1 GTSNPN, CDR2 SVGIG (reference sequence). Written as DNA, the CDR3 is TGTGCCTGGAGTGCAGGGACAGGGGGCGGTGAGACCCAGTACTTC. Translating it yields CAWSAGTGGGETQYF.

V usage is TRBV11-2 and J usage is TRBJ1-2; 8 nucleotides agree with TRBD1. The CDR3 loop spans 16 amino acids. Germline V lookup: CDR1 SGHAT, CDR2 FQNNGV. With V trimmed by 1 base and J by 4 bases, 8 bases remained unmatched. The CDR3 region has the DNA TGTGCCAGCAGCTTAGGAACAGGGGGGATTGGCTATGGCTACACCTTC. The encoded protein is CASSLGTGGIGYGYTF.

This sequence joins TRBV19 and TRBJ2-7; D ambiguous. V shed 3 bases and J shed 0 bases, with 12 bases lying between them. Germline CDR1 reads LNHDA; CDR2 reads SQIVND (reference sequence). CDR3 length: 15 amino acids. The CDR3 DNA reads as TGTGCCAGTAGTATGGGTCTGGCGGTCTCCTACGAGCAGTACTTC. Protein product: CASSMGLAVSYEQYF.

The chain carries TRBV7-9 and TRBJ1-1; TRBD1 agrees at 10 bases. This CDR3 region has 14 residues. After removal of 3 bases from V and 7 bases from J, the junction contained 5 bases not matched to a gene. Germline CDR1 SEHNR, CDR2 FQNEAQ (reference sequence). This CDR3 is CASSFGTGEDEAFF. The CDR3 nucleotides are TGTGCCAGCAGCTTCGGGACAGGGGAAGATGAAGCTTTCTTT. Full variable domain (missing parts from reference TRBV7-9 and TRBJ1-1): DTGVSQNPRHKITKRGQNVTFRCDPISEHNRLYWYRQTLGQGPEFLTYFQNEAQLEKSRLLSDRFSAERPKGSFSTLEIQRTEQGDSAMYLCASSFGTGEDEAFFGQGTRLTVV.

The chain is built from TRBV6-2 or TRBV6-3 and TRBJ2-1, with 10 bases aligning to TRBD2. The CDR3 runs 14 residues. The trim removed 5 bases at V and 7 bases at J, leaving 5 bases unmatched. CDR1 is MNHEY, CDR2 SVGEGT, per germline. The CDR3 region is CASSPSGRGNEQFF. CDR3 coding DNA: TGTGCCAGCAGTCCGAGCGGGAGGGGGAATGAGCAGTTCTTC.

This clonotype was seen a few times. The junction differs from germline at one of its ends, possibly a read error. The CDR3, as DNA: TGCAGCGTTGAAGGGGGCCAAATAGCGGGAGGTTCCTGCGAGCAGTACTTC. It translates to CSVEGGQIAGGSCEQYF. The genes are TRBV29-1 and TRBJ2-7, with 10 bases identical to TRBD2. The CDR3 spans 17 residues. Germline V lookup: CDR1 SQVTM, CDR2 ANQGSEA.

V and J are TRBV29-1 and TRBJ2-1; 8 nucleotides agree with TRBD1. The CDR3 sequence is 11 residues long. CDR1 is SQVTM and CDR2 is ANQGSEA in the germline V gene. J gave up 16 bases and V 3 bases, and 8 bases lay outside the gene matches. The DNA for the CDR3 is TGCAGCGTTGACTACAGGGGGGAGGACTTCTTC. Translation gives CSVDYRGEDFF.

This chain links TRBV5-6 with TRBJ2-2; D may be TRBD1 (5 bases). V lost 3 bases, J lost 0 bases, and 12 bases lay in between. This CDR3 has 16 amino acids. CDR1 and CDR2 (germline): SGHDT, YYEEEE. CDR3 coding DNA: TGTGCCAGCAGCTCAAGACAGTTTACGAACACCGGGGAGCTGTTTTTT. Amino acid sequence: CASSSRQFTNTGELFF.

The chain links TRBV28 to TRBJ2-7; no definite D call. Per the germline V gene, CDR1 is MDHEN and CDR2 is SYDVKM. Trimming took off 3 bases at V and 0 bases at J, with 6 bases between the two ends. The length of the CDR3 is 13 residues. CDR3 region: CASSFRSSYEQYF. CDR3 sequence (DNA): TGTGCCAGCAGTTTTCGGAGCTCCTACGAGCAGTACTTC. The variable domain in full, with the rest retrieved from reference TRBV28 and TRBJ2-7, is DVKVTQSSRYLVKRTGEKVFLECVQDMDHENMFWYRQDPGLGLRLIYFSYDVKMKEKGDIPEGYSVSREKKERFSLILESASTNQTSMYLCASSFRSSYEQYFGPGTRLTVT.

This clonotype was detected once. The chain carries TRBV4-3 and TRBJ2-7; D is unclear. Germline-derived CDR1 and CDR2 are LGHNA and YSLEER. Trimming stripped 4 bases from V and 1 base from J, with 8 bases between. The CDR3 is 13 residues long. The DNA of the CDR3 is TGCGCCAGCAGCCCCCAGGAGTCCTACGAGCAGTACTTC. It encodes CASSPQESYEQYF.

The V gene is TRBV5-6, the J gene TRBJ1-1, with D unclear. Trimming took off 2 bases at V and 0 bases at J, with 5 bases between the two ends. Looked up from germline, CDR1 is SGHDT and CDR2 is YYEEEE. The CDR3 consists of 13 residues. CDR3 sequence (DNA): TGTGCCAGCAGCTTACCTATGAACACTGAAGCTTTCTTT. Its protein product is CASSLPMNTEAFF.

The J gene is TRBJ1-5, the V gene TRBV12-1. TRBV12-1 is a pseudogene. The CDR3 runs to 14 residues. CDR3 loop: CASSFYLPDQPQHF. As DNA, the CDR3 is TGTGCCAGCAGCTTTTATCTTCCGGATCAGCCCCAGCATTTT.

This chain uses TRBV10-2 with TRBJ1-1; 7 positions match TRBD1. CDR1 and CDR2 (germline): WSHSY, SAAADI. The CDR3 contains 15 residues. The V segment lost 2 bases and the J segment 0 bases; nucleotides outside the gene matches: 3. The CDR3 region has the DNA TGCGCCAGCAGTGAGAACAGGGGCCTGAACACTGAAGCTTTCTTT. Translating gives CASSENRGLNTEAFF.